These T cell receptor beta chains were read from a single sample in a study of Ad26.COV2.S vaccination and SARS-CoV-2 variants. Method: immunoSEQ multiplex PCR; TCRdb's copy keeps in-frame clones and lacks some. The sample shows roughly 400,000 clones, 92% of them seen only once. Sample: peripheral blood, taken in a trial of Ad26.COV2.S vaccine versus placebo. The receptor set was obtained from a person between 18 and 60 years old who received the Ad26.COV2.S COVID-19 vaccine or a placebo. CDR3s include the opening cysteine and the closing phenylalanine or tryptophan. For some rows the clone size is stated as once, few or many, or as a class when expanded; others skip it.

v_call: TRBV30; clone_size: -; cdr3_aa: CAWSDRVPGELFF
v_call: TRBV30; clone_size: once; cdr3_aa: CAWTGGPSNQPQHF
v_call: TRBV2; clone_size: -; cdr3_aa: CASTERGLRSGELFF
v_call: TRBV4-3; clone_size: -; cdr3_aa: CASSQAGGNTGELFF
v_call: TRBV19; clone_size: -; cdr3_aa: CASRDSNQPQHF
v_call: TRBV5-5; clone_size: -; cdr3_aa: CASSFPQGPQETQYF
v_call: TRBV28; clone_size: -; cdr3_aa: CASSVPREFTGELFF
v_call: TRBV20-1; clone_size: -; cdr3_aa: CSARGEEKLFF
v_call: TRBV28; clone_size: -; cdr3_aa: CASSTRPYEQYF
v_call: TRBV28; clone_size: once; cdr3_aa: CASSLGGQRNEKLFF
v_call: TRBV10-3; clone_size: -; cdr3_aa: CAISEFRPDRPMGFYGYTF
v_call: TRBV19; clone_size: few; cdr3_aa: CASSFGLSFYGYTF
v_call: TRBV11-2; clone_size: -; cdr3_aa: CASTFSGGTTDTQYF
v_call: TRBV7-9; clone_size: -; cdr3_aa: CASSLRAGITYEQYF
v_call: TRBV3-1/TRBV3-2; clone_size: -; cdr3_aa: CASSHSQNTDTQYF
v_call: TRBV19; clone_size: -; cdr3_aa: CASSIGLAGGLTDTQYF
v_call: TRBV7-2; clone_size: -; cdr3_aa: CASSPRVAGGTIQYF
v_call: TRBV5-4; clone_size: -; cdr3_aa: CASSSSGQGLGTIYF
v_call: TRBV30; clone_size: -; cdr3_aa: CAWRWRGAGYGYTF
v_call: TRBV7-9; clone_size: -; cdr3_aa: CASILTQTQPGGYEQYF
v_call: TRBV4-3; clone_size: -; cdr3_aa: CASSQGGGMNYGYTF
v_call: TRBV6-2/TRBV6-3; clone_size: -; cdr3_aa: CASSPPLTTPGAAVAGANTGELFF
v_call: TRBV11-2; clone_size: -; cdr3_aa: CASSFPYSSYEQYF
v_call: TRBV7-9; clone_size: -; cdr3_aa: CASSRGQRETQYF
v_call: TRBV5-1; clone_size: -; cdr3_aa: CASSQGQSLSSYNEQFF
v_call: TRBV4-3; clone_size: -; cdr3_aa: CASSQGGAHNTDTQYF
v_call: TRBV11-3; clone_size: -; cdr3_aa: CASSFTGESYNEQFF
v_call: TRBV15; clone_size: -; cdr3_aa: CATSIWTSGDNEQFF
v_call: TRBV18; clone_size: -; cdr3_aa: CASSTGTGDYYEQYF
v_call: TRBV6-6; clone_size: -; cdr3_aa: CASSYFGQKGNTIYF
v_call: TRBV9; clone_size: -; cdr3_aa: CASSPGEGRAGATSTQYF
v_call: TRBV3-1/TRBV3-2; clone_size: few; cdr3_aa: CASSQVSTGTGNTIYF
v_call: TRBV28; clone_size: -; cdr3_aa: CASSLQGYGYTF